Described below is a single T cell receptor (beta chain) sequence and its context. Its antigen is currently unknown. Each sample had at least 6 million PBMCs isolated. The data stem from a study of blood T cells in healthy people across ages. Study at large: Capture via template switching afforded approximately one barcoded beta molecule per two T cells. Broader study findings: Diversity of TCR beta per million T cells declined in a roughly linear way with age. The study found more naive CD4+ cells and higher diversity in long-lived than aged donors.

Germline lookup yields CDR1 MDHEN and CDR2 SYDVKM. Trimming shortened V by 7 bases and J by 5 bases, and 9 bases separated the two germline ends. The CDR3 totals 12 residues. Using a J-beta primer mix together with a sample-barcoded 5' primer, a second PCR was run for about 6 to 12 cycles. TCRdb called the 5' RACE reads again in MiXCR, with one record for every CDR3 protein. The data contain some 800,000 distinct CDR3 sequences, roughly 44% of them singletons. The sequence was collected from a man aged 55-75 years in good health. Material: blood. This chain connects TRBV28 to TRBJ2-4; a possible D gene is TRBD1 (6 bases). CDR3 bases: TGTGCCAGCATGGCAGGGGAAAACATTCAGTACTTC. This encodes CASMAGENIQYF.